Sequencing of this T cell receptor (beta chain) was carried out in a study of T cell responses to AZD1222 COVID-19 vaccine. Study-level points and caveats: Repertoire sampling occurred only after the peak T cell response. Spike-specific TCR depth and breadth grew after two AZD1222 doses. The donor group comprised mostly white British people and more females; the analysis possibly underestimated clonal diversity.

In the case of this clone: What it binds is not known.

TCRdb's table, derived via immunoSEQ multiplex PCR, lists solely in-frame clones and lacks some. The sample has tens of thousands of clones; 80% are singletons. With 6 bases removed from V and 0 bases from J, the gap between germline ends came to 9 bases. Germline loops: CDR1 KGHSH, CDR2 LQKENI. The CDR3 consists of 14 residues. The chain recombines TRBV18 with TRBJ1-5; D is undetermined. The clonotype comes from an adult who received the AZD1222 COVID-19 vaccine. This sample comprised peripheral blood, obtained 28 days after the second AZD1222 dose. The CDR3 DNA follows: TGTGCCAGCTCGCTCGGCCATAGCAATCAGCCCCAGCATTTT. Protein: CASSLGHSNQPQHF. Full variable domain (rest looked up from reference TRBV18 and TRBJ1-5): NAGVMQNPRHLVRRRGQEARLRCSPMKGHSHVYWYRQLPEEGLKFMVYLQKENIIDESGMPKERFSAEFPKEGPSILRIQQVVRGDSAAYFCASSLGHSNQPQHFGDGTRLSIL.